This entry concerns a single T cell receptor beta chain. Clones were sequenced by immunoSEQ multiplex PCR, and TCRdb holds only the in-frame ones, with some missing. This sample has some 14,000 clones, with 65% to 85% found just once. This sample is drawn from a study of T cell repertoires in ileal Crohn's disease. This CDR3 region has 15 residues. The V gene end was trimmed by 5 bases and the J gene end by 4 bases; junction bases not matched to a gene: 6. CDR1 and CDR2 (germline): MNHEY, SVGAGI. Time point described: neoterminal ileum biopsy at postoperative endoscopy, about 6 months after surgery. The origin of this receptor is an adult with Crohn's disease. The sequenced material came from ileal tissue. The chain links TRBV6-5 to TRBJ1-5; 9 bases fit TRBD1. The CDR3 loop reads CASSTGTGFNQPQHF. The CDR3 bases are TGTGCCAGCAGTACTGGGACAGGGTTTAATCAGCCCCAGCATTTT.